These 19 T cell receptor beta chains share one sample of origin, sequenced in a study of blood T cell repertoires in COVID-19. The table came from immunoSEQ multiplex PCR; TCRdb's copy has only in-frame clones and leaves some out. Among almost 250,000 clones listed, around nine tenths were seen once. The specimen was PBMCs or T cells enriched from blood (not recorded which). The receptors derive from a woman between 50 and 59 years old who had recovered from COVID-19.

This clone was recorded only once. Here the CDR3 reads CASSEAFSGNTIYF. The CDR3 DNA sequence: TGTGCCAGCAGCGAAGCCTTCTCTGGAAACACCATATATTTT. This chain uses TRBV7-9 with TRBJ1-3, with no clear D. Trimming removed 5 bases from V and 0 bases from J, with 8 bases in between. Germline V CDR1 and CDR2: SEHNR, FQNEAQ (reference sequence). The length of the CDR3 is 14 residues.

The CDR3 sequence: CASRPGGTDTQYF. In nucleotides, the CDR3 is TGTGCCAGCAGGCCGGGGGGCACAGATACGCAGTATTTT. The rearrangement joins TRBV9 to TRBJ2-3, with D maybe TRBD2 (6 bases). The germline CDR1 and CDR2 sequences are SGDLS and YYNGEE. Trimming pared 5 bases from V and 1 base from J, leaving 8 bases between. The CDR3 totals 13 residues.

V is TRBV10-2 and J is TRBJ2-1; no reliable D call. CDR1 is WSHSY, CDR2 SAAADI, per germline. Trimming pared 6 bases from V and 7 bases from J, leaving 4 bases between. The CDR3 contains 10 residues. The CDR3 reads CASSNNEQFF. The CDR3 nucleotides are TGCGCCAGCAGCAATAATGAGCAGTTCTTC.

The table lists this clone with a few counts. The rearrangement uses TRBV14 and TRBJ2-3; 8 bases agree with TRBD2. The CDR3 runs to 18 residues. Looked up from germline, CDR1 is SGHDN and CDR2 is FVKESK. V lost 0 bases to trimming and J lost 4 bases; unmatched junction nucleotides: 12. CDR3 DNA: TGTGCCAGCAGCCAAGACCTAGCGGGCGGGTGGGCAGCAGATACGCAGTATTTT. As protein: CASSQDLAGGWAADTQYF.

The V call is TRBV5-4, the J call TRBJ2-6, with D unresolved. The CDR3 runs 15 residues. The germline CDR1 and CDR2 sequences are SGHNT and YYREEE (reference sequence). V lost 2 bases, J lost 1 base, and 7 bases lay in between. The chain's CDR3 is CASSLDISGANVLTF. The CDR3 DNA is TGTGCCAGCAGCTTAGACATTTCTGGGGCCAACGTCCTGACTTTC.

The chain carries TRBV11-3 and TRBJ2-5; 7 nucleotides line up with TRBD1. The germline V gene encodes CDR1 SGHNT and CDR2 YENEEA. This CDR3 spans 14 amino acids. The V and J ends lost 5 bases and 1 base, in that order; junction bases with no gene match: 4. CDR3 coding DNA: TGTGCCAGCAGCCCCGGGACAGCCCAAGAGACCCAGTACTTC. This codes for CASSPGTAQETQYF.

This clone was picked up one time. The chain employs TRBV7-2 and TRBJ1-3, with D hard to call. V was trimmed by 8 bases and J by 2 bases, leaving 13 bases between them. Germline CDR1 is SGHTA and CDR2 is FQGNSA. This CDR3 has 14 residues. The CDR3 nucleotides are TGTGCCAGCCGATTCAGTCTTACTGGAAACACCATATATTTT. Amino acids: CASRFSLTGNTIYF.

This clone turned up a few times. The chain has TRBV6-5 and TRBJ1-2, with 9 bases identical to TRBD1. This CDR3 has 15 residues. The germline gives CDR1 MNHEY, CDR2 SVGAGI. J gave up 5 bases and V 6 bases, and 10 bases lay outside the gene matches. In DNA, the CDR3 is TGTGCCAGCAGAAAAGGGACAGGGTCTTTTTATGGCTACACCTTC. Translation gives CASRKGTGSFYGYTF.

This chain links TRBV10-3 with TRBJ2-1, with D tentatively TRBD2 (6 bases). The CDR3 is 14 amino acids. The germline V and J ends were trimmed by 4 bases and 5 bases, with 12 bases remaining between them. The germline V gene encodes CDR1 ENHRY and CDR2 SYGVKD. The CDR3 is CAISGLRDHNEQFF. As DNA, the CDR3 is TGTGCCATCAGTGGCCTGCGGGACCACAATGAGCAGTTCTTC.

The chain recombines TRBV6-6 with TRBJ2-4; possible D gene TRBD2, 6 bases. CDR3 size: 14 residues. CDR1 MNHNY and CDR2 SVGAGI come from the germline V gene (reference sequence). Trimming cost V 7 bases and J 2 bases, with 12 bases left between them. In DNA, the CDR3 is TGTGCCAGCACCCTCGGGGGTACCAAAAACATTCAGTACTTC. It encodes CASTLGGTKNIQYF.

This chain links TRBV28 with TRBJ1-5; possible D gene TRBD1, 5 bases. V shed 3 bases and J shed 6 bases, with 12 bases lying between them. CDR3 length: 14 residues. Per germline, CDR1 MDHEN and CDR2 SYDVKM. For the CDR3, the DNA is TGTGCCAGCAGTTTGGTAGCGGGGGGTCAGCCCCAGCATTTT. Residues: CASSLVAGGQPQHF. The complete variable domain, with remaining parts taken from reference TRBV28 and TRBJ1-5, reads DVKVTQSSRYLVKRTGEKVFLECVQDMDHENMFWYRQDPGLGLRLIYFSYDVKMKEKGDIPEGYSVSREKKERFSLILESASTNQTSMYLCASSLVAGGQPQHFGDGTRLSIL.

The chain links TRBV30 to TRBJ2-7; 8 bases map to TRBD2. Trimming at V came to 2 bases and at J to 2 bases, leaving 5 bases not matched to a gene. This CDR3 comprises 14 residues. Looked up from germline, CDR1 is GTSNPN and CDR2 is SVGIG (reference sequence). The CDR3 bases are TGTGCCTGGAGTAGCGGGAGAGGCCCCTACGAGCAGTACTTC. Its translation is CAWSSGRGPYEQYF.

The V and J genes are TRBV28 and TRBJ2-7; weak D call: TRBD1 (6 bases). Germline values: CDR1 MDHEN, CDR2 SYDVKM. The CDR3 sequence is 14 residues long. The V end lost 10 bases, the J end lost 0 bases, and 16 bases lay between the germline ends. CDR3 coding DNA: TGTGCCACCATCGGACAGCAGAGCTCCTACGAGCAGTACTTC. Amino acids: CATIGQQSSYEQYF. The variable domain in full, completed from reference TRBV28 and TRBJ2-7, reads DVKVTQSSRYLVKRTGEKVFLECVQDMDHENMFWYRQDPGLGLRLIYFSYDVKMKEKGDIPEGYSVSREKKERFSLILESASTNQTSMYLCATIGQQSSYEQYFGPGTRLTVT.

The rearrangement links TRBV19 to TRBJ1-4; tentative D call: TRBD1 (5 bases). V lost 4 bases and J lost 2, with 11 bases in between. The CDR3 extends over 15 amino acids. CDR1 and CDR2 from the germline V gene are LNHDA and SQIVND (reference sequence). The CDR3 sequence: CASSKLGGTNEKLFF. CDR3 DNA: TGTGCCAGTAGTAAGCTGGGGGGTACTAATGAAAAACTGTTTTTT. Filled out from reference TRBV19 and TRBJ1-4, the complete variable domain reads DGGITQSPKYLFRKEGQNVTLSCEQNLNHDAMYWYRQDPGQGLRLIYYSQIVNDFQKGDIAEGYSVSREKKESFPLTVTSAQKNPTAFYLCASSKLGGTNEKLFFGSGTQLSVL.

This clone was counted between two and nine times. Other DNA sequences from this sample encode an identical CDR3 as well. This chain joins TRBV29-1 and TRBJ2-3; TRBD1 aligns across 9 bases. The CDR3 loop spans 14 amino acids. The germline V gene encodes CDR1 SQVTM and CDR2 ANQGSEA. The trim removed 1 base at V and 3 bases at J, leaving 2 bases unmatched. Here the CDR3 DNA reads TGCAGCGTTGAAGGACAGGGGGTGACAGATACGCAGTATTTT. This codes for CSVEGQGVTDTQYF.

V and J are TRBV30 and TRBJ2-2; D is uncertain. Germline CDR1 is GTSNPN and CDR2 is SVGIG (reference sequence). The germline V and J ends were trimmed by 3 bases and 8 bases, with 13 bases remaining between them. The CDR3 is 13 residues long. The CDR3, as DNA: TGTGCCTGGAGCGATCTGGGCTTAGGGGAGCTGTTTTTT. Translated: CAWSDLGLGELFF. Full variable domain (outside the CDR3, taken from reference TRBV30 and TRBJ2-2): SQTIHQWPATLVQPVGSPLSLECTVEGTSNPNLYWYRQAAGRGLQLLFYSVGIGQISSEVPQNLSASRPQDRQFILSSKKLLLSDSGFYLCAWSDLGLGELFFGEGSRLTVL.

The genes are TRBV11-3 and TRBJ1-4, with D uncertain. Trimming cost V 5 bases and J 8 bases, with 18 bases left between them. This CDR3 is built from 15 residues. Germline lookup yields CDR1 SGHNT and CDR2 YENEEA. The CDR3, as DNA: TGTGCCAGCAGCCACAACTCCACACTGAGGGAAAAACTGTTTTTT. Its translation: CASSHNSTLREKLFF.

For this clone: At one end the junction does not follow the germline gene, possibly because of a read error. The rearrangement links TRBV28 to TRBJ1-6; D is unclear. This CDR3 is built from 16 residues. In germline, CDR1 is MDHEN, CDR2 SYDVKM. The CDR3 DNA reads TGTGCCAGCCGTTTGCCGCTGAGCTCCTATAATTCACCCCTCCACTTT. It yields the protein CASRLPLSSYNSPLHF.

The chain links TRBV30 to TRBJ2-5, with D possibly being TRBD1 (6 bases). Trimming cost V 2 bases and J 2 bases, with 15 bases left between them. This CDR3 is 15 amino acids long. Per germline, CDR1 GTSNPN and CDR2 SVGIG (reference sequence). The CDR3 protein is CAWSNGQILQETQYF. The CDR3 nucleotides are TGTGCCTGGAGTAACGGACAGATTTTACAAGAGACCCAGTACTTC.